This T cell receptor beta chain appears in the sequencing data of a study of cytomegalovirus exposure and HLA in healthy donors. Primers for the PCR totalled 60 Vbeta and 13 Jbeta. Sequencing used immunoSEQ multiplex PCR; TCRdb keeps in-frame clones, though not all of them. The profile shows about 130,000 clones, around 72% of them singletons. The CDR3 covers 14 residues. CDR1 and CDR2 (germline): MNHEY, SMNVEV (reference sequence). With V trimmed by 5 bases and J by 1 base, 2 bases remained unmatched. Sequenced: PBMCs. The V and J genes are TRBV27 and TRBJ1-1, with 9 positions matching TRBD1. This clonotype was obtained from a man in his late teens or twenties in good health and CMV-seropositive. The CDR3 nucleotides are TGTGCCAGCAGTCCGGGACAGGGGAACACTGAAGCTTTCTTT. Amino acid sequence: CASSPGQGNTEAFF.